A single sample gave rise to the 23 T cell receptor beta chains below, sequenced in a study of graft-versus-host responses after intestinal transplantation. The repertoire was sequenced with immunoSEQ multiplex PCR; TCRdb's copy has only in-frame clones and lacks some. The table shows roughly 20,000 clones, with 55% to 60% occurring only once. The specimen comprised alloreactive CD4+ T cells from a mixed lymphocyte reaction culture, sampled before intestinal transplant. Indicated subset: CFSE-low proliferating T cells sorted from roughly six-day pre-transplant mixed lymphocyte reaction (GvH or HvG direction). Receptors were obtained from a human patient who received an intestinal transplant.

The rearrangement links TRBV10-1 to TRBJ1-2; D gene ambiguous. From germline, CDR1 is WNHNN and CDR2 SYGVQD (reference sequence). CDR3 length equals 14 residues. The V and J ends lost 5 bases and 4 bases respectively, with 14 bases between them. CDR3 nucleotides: TGCGCCAGCAGTCCATCAACAGCCCCCTATGGCTACACCTTC. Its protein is CASSPSTAPYGYTF.

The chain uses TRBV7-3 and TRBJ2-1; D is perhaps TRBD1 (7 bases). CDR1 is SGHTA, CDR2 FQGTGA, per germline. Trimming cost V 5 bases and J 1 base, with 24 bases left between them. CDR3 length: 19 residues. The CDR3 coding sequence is TGTGCCAGCAGCCCCCGGACTACCTTGAGGGGGCGTTCCTACAATGAGCAGTTCTTC. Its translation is CASSPRTTLRGRSYNEQFF.

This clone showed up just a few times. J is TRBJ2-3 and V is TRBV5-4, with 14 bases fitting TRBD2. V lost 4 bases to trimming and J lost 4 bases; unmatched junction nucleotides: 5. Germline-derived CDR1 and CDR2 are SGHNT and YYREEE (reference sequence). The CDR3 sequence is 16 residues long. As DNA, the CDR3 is TGTGCCAGCAGCGCTGGACTAGCGGGAGGAGCAGATACGCAGTATTTT. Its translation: CASSAGLAGGADTQYF.

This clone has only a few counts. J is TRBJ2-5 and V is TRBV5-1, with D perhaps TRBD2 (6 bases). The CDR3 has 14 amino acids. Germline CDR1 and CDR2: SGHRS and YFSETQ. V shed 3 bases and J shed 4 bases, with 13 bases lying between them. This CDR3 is CASSYPGGRETQYF. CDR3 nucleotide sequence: TGCGCCAGCAGCTACCCCGGGGGAAGAGAGACCCAGTACTTC.

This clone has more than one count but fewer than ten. The CDR3 sequence: CAWSLLKQGKGYEQYF. The CDR3 DNA is TGTGCCTGGAGCCTCTTAAAACAGGGGAAAGGCTACGAGCAGTACTTC. The chain is built from TRBV30 and TRBJ2-7, with TRBD1 identical over 7 bases. V gave up 3 bases and J gave up 3 bases; unmatched junction bases: 14. Germline-derived CDR1 and CDR2 are GTSNPN and SVGIG (reference sequence). The CDR3 loop spans 16 amino acids. Together with reference TRBV30 and TRBJ2-7, the CDR3 gives the full variable domain: SQTIHQWPATLVQPVGSPLSLECTVEGTSNPNLYWYRQAAGRGLQLLFYSVGIGQISSEVPQNLSASRPQDRQFILSSKKLLLSDSGFYLCAWSLLKQGKGYEQYFGPGTRLTVT.

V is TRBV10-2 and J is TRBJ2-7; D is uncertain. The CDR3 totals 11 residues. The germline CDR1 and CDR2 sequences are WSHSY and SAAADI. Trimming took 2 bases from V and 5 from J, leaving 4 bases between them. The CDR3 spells CASSELDEQYF. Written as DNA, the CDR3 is TGCGCCAGCAGTGAGCTCGACGAGCAGTACTTC.

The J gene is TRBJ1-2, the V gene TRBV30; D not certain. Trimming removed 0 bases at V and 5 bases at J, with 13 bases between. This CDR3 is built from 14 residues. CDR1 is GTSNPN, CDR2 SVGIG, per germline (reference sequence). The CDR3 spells CAWSVYTYSYGYTF. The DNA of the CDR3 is TGTGCCTGGAGTGTTTACACCTACAGTTATGGCTACACCTTC.

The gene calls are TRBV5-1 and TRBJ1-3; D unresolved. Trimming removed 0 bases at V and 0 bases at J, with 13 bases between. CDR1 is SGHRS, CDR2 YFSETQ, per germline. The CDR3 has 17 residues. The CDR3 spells CASSLVSSSFSGNTIYF. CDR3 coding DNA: TGCGCCAGCAGCTTGGTCTCCAGTTCATTCTCTGGAAACACCATATATTTT.

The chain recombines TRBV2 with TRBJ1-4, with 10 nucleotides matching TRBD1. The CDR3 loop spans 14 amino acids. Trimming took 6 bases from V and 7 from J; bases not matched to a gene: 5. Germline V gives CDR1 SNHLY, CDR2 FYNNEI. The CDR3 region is CASSRQGAIEKLFF. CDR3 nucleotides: TGTGCCAGCAGCAGACAGGGGGCGATTGAAAAACTGTTTTTT.

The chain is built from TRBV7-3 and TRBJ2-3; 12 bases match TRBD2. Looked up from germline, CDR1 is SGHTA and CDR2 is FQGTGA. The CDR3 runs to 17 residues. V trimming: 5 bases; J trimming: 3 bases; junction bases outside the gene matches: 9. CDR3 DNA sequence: TGTGCCAGCAGCCCACTAGCGGGGGGCCCTAGGACAGATACGCAGTATTTT. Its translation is CASSPLAGGPRTDTQYF.

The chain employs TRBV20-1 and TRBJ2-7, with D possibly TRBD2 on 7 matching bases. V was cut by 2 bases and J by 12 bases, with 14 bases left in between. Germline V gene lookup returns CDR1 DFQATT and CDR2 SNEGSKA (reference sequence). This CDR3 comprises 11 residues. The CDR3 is CSARTGGWRYF. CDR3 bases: TGCAGTGCTAGAACGGGGGGCTGGCGGTACTTC.

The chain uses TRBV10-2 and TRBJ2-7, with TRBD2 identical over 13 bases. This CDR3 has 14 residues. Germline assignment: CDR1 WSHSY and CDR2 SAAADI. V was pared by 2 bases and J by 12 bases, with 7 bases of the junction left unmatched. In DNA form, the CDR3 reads TGCGCCAGCAGTGAGCCCGGACTAGCGGGAGTAACGTACTTC. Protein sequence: CASSEPGLAGVTYF.

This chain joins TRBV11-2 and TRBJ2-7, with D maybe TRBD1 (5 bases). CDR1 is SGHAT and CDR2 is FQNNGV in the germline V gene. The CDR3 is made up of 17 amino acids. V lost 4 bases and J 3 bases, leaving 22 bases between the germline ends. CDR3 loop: CASSSSRGASPIYEQYF. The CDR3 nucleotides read TGTGCCAGCAGCTCTTCGCGTGGGGCCTCCCCAATCTACGAGCAGTACTTC.

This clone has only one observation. The CDR3 loop is CASTGGNWYQETQYF. The DNA of the CDR3 is TGTGCCAGCACGGGGGGGAACTGGTACCAAGAGACCCAGTACTTC. The chain links TRBV28 to TRBJ2-5; 8 bases match TRBD2. The CDR3 is made up of 15 amino acids. Germline assignment: CDR1 MDHEN and CDR2 SYDVKM. V lost 7 bases, J lost 0 bases, and 7 bases stayed unmatched.

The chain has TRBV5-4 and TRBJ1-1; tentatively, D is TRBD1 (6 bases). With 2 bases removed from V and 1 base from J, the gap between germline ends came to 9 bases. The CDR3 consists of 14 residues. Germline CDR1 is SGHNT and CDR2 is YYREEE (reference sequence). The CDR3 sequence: CASSLFRGNTEAFF. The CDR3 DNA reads TGTGCCAGCAGCTTATTCAGGGGGAACACTGAAGCTTTCTTT. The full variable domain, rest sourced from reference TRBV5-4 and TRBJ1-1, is ETGVTQSPTHLIKTRGQQVTLRCSSQSGHNTVSWYQQALGQGPQFIFQYYREEENGRGNFPPRFSGLQFPNYSSELNVNALELDDSALYLCASSLFRGNTEAFFGQGTRLTVV.

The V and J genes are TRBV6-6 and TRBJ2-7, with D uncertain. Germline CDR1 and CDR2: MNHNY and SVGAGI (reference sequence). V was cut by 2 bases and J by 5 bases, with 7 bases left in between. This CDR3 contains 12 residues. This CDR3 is CASSYPEDEQYF. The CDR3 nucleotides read TGTGCCAGCAGTTACCCTGAGGACGAGCAGTACTTC.

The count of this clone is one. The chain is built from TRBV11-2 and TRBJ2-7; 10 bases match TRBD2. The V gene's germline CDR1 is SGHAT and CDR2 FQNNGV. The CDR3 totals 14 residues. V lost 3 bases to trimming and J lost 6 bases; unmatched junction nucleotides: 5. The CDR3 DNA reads TGTGCCAGCAGCTTTTTAGCGGGGGGTAGCGAGCAGTACTTC. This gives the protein CASSFLAGGSEQYF.

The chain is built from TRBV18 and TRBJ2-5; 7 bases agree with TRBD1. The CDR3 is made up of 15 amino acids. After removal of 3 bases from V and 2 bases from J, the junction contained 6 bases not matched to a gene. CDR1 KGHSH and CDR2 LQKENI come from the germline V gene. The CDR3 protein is CASSPNRDSQETQYF. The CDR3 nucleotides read TGTGCCAGCTCACCGAACCGGGACAGTCAAGAGACCCAGTACTTC.

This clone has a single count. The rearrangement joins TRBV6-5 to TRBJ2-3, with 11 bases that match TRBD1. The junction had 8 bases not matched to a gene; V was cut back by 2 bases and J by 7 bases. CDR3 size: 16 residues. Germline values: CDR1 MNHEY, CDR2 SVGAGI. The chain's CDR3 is CASSYRRTGGLNTQYF. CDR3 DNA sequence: TGTGCCAGCAGTTACCGGCGGACAGGGGGCTTGAATACGCAGTATTTT.

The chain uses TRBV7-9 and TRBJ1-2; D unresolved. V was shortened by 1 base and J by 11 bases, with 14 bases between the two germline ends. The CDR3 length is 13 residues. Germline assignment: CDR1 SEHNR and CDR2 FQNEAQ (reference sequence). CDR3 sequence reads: CASSLESKARYTF. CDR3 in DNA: TGTGCCAGCAGCTTAGAAAGCAAAGCGCGTTACACCTTC.

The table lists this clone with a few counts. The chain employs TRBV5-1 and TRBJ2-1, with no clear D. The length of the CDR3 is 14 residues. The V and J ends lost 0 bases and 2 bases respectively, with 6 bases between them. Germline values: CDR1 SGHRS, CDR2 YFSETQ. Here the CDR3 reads CASSLAPAYNEQFF. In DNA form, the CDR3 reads TGCGCCAGCAGCTTGGCGCCAGCCTACAATGAGCAGTTCTTC.

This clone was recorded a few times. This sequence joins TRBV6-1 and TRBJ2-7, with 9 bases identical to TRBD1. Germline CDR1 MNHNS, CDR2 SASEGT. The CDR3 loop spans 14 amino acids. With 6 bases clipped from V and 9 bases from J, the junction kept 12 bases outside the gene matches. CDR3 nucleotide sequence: TGTGCCAGCAGCCCCGGGACAGGGTATCGGGTGCAGTACTTC. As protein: CASSPGTGYRVQYF.

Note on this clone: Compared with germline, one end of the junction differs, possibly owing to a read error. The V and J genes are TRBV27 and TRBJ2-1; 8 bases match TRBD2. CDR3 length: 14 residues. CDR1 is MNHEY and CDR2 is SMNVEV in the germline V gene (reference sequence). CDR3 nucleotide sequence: TGTGCCTGCAGGAAACCGGGGGGGACCCATGAGCAGTTCTTC. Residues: CACRKPGGTHEQFF.